This is a list of T cell receptor beta chains from one sample in a study of cytomegalovirus exposure and HLA in healthy donors. Sequencing used immunoSEQ multiplex PCR; TCRdb keeps in-frame clones, though not all of them. This table has roughly 230,000 clones, over 90% appearing once. The sequencing sample was made of PBMCs. The receptors stem from a girl aged 2 to 10 in good health and CMV-seronegative. CDR3s include the opening cysteine and the closing phenylalanine or tryptophan.

TRBV21-1	17	TRBJ2-1	CASSAVCGRNSYNEQFF
TRBV27	15	TRBJ2-2	CASSLSAANTGELFF
TRBV2	14	TRBJ2-5	CASETGFGRETQYF
TRBV28	12	TRBJ1-4	CASSLGREKLFF
TRBV30	13	TRBJ2-7	CAWGQGSGREQYF
TRBV13	14	TRBJ1-1	CASRAWTAYTEAFF
TRBV7-2	11	TRBJ2-7	CASSAGGEQYF
TRBV18	15	TRBJ1-1	CASFSDRHMNTEAFF
TRBV9	14	TRBJ1-5	CASSPSRGNQPQHF
TRBV29-1	12	TRBJ2-7	CSVAGQQYEQYF
TRBV7-6	16	TRBJ2-2	CASSGREQPNTGELFF
TRBV5-1	15	TRBJ2-3	CASSSQRGVTDTQYF
TRBV5-1	14	TRBJ2-7	CASSLAGPGPRQYF
TRBV29-1	12	TRBJ2-5	CSVASVQETQYF
TRBV7-8	14	TRBJ1-6	CASSLVGVNSPLHF
TRBV5-1	15	TRBJ2-3	CASSPGTGGTDTQYF
TRBV29-1	16	TRBJ2-1	CSVEDRGQNPYNEQFF
TRBV27	14	TRBJ1-4	CASSLRGRNEKLFF
TRBV6-5	15	TRBJ2-1	CASSSTGGGYNEQFF